The 9 T cell receptor beta chains below come from one sample, sequenced in a study of early T cells in non-severe SARS-CoV-2 infection. TCRdb redid the calling of the 5' RACE reads with MiXCR, one entry per CDR3 protein. Here the sample spans 35,000 to 50,000 distinct CDR3 sequences, 7% to 7.5% being singletons. The sequenced sample was whole blood. The receptors come from an adult who was a healthcare worker with PCR-confirmed SARS-CoV-2 infection or an uninfected control (not recorded which).

J is TRBJ2-7 and V is TRBV6-5; D possibly corresponds to TRBD1 (7 bases). Germline CDR1 is MNHEY and CDR2 is SVGAGI. The V gene lost 5 bases and the J gene lost 1 base, with 12 bases spanning the gap. The CDR3 loop spans 14 amino acids. Here the CDR3 DNA reads TGTGCCAGCAGTCTGACAGGGACTTCCTACGAGCAGTACTTC. Translating gives CASSLTGTSYEQYF.

At least ten counts were recorded for this clonotype. This rearrangement joins TRBV29-1 to TRBJ2-1; 10 bases are shared with TRBD2. V shed 7 bases, J shed 14 bases, and the junction held 14 bases outside the gene matches. Germline loops: CDR1 SQVTM, CDR2 ANQGSEA. CDR3 length: 13 amino acids. The CDR3 spells CSAGGHSGGTEFF. The CDR3 DNA is TGCAGCGCTGGAGGCCATAGCGGGGGGACAGAGTTCTTC.

This chain links TRBV20-1 with TRBJ1-1, with D unresolved. V dropped 2 bases and J dropped 1 base, with 14 bases sitting between them. This CDR3 is 15 amino acids long. Looked up from germline, CDR1 is DFQATT and CDR2 is SNEGSKA (reference sequence). In nucleotides, the CDR3 is TGCAGTGCTAGAACGGGAATGGCCGGGAACACTGAAGCTTTCTTT. Amino acids: CSARTGMAGNTEAFF.

This clonotype occurred a few times. The chain employs TRBV6-1 and TRBJ2-7; D call uncertain. Trimming took 3 bases from V and 3 from J, leaving 9 bases between them. From germline, CDR1 is MNHNS and CDR2 SASEGT. This CDR3 comprises 13 residues. The DNA of the CDR3 is TGTGCCAGCAGTGACGCCCTTTACTACGAGCAGTACTTC. As protein: CASSDALYYEQYF.

CDR3 sequence: CASSSGLDSNEQFF. In DNA form, the CDR3 reads TGTGCCAGCAGCTCGGGACTAGATAGCAATGAGCAGTTCTTC. J is TRBJ2-1 and V is TRBV7-9; TRBD2 agrees at 8 bases. The V gene's germline CDR1 is SEHNR and CDR2 FQNEAQ (reference sequence). V shed 4 bases, J shed 6 bases, and the junction held 5 bases outside the gene matches. The CDR3 totals 14 residues.

This clonotype was detected many times. The J gene is TRBJ1-1, the V gene TRBV20-1; D is perhaps TRBD1 (5 bases). Trimming removed 3 bases at V and 5 bases at J, with 13 bases between. Looked up from germline, CDR1 is DFQATT and CDR2 is SNEGSKA (reference sequence). The CDR3 extends over 13 amino acids. The CDR3 sequence: CSARGGDGTEAFF. For the CDR3, the DNA is TGCAGTGCTAGGGGGGGAGACGGAACTGAAGCTTTCTTT.

Many counts were recorded for this clonotype. The rearrangement uses TRBV29-1 and TRBJ2-5; TRBD1 is a possible D gene (6 bases). The CDR3 has 12 residues. Germline V CDR1 and CDR2: SQVTM, ANQGSEA. Trimming removed 8 bases at V and 0 bases at J, with 10 bases between. The CDR3 DNA follows: TGCAGCTTTGGACAGAACCAAGAGACCCAGTACTTC. Translated, it gives CSFGQNQETQYF.

This clonotype was seen ten or more times. The rearrangement joins TRBV20-1 to TRBJ2-3; D remains ambiguous. Germline V gives CDR1 DFQATT, CDR2 SNEGSKA (reference sequence). V shed 3 bases and J shed 2 bases, with 6 bases lying between them. This CDR3 spans 12 amino acids. CDR3 amino acids: CSARGSTDTQYF. The CDR3, as DNA: TGCAGTGCTAGGGGCTCCACAGATACGCAGTATTTT.

This clonotype was counted at least ten times. The V and J genes are TRBV10-3 and TRBJ2-5; D uncertain. The CDR3 covers 14 residues. V was trimmed by 0 bases and J by 1 base, leaving 6 bases between them. Germline CDR1 reads ENHRY; CDR2 reads SYGVKD. The CDR3 protein is CAISESITQETQYF. CDR3 nucleotide sequence: TGTGCCATCAGTGAGTCCATAACCCAAGAGACCCAGTACTTC.